These T cell receptor beta chains were read from a single sample in a study of T cell responses to AZD1222 COVID-19 vaccine. Method: immunoSEQ multiplex PCR; TCRdb's copy keeps in-frame clones and lacks some. This table has fewer than 120,000 clones, 94% appearing once. The material was peripheral blood, obtained 28 days after the second AZD1222 dose. The receptors shown here come from an adult who received the AZD1222 COVID-19 vaccine. Each CDR3 is given with its conserved first and last residue. The D gene is left open where the match is weak. The size entry is marked missing in some rows and otherwise reads once, few, many or a size class.

j_gene | d_gene | v_gene | abundance | CDR3aa | CDR3nt
TRBJ2-1 | . | TRBV12-5 | . | CASGTAPGNEQFF | TGTGCTAGTGGAACCGCACCCGGGAATGAGCAGTTCTTC
TRBJ1-1 | TRBD1 | TRBV2 | . | CASSEPLSTGPLNTEAFF | TGTGCCAGCAGTGAACCCCTCTCGACAGGGCCACTGAACACTGAAGCTTTCTTT
TRBJ1-3 | . | TRBV9 | . | CASSVEAAFGNTIYF | TGTGCCAGCAGCGTAGAGGCAGCATTTGGAAACACCATATATTTT
TRBJ1-5 | . | TRBV12-2 | . | CASRSSGLWEWGNQPQHF | TGTGCAAGTCGCTCATCAGGGTTATGGGAATGGGGCAATCAGCCCCAGCATTTT
TRBJ2-4 | . | TRBV6-5 | . | CASSIDIAKNIQYF | TGTGCCAGCAGCATAGATATAGCCAAAAACATTCAGTACTTC
TRBJ1-1 | TRBD1 | TRBV5-1 | . | CASSGRTGVRAEAFF | TGCGCCAGCAGCGGAAGGACAGGGGTTAGGGCTGAAGCTTTCTTT
TRBJ1-2 | . | TRBV20-1 | . | CSASILRDNPILGYTF | TGCAGTGCCAGTATTTTACGGGACAACCCTATTTTGGGCTACACCTTC
TRBJ2-7 | . | TRBV2 | . | CASRGDGIYEQYF | TGTGCCAGCAGGGGGGACGGAATCTACGAGCAGTACTTC
TRBJ1-2 | TRBD1 | TRBV18 | . | CASSAGGSPNYGYTF | TGTGCCAGCTCAGCAGGGGGATCCCCTAACTATGGCTACACCTTC
TRBJ2-2 | . | TRBV12-3/TRBV12-4 | . | CASSTPTSRLFF | TGTGCCAGCAGTACGCCGACCTCGCGGCTGTTTTTT
TRBJ1-2 | . | TRBV27 | . | CASSLRSGVGGYTF | TGTGCCAGCAGTTTAAGGTCTGGGGTTGGCGGCTACACCTTC
TRBJ1-5 | . | TRBV10-3 | . | CAIGGIYQPQHF | TGTGCCATCGGGGGGATTTATCAGCCCCAGCATTTT
TRBJ2-2 | . | TRBV7-6 | . | CASSLGTGDTGELFF | TGTGCCAGCAGCTTAGGGACGGGAGACACCGGGGAGCTGTTTTTT
TRBJ1-1 | TRBD1 | TRBV11-2 | . | CASSLVGQGTGNTEAFF | TGTGCCAGCAGCTTAGTCGGACAGGGGACCGGGAACACTGAAGCTTTCTTT
TRBJ2-1 | . | TRBV5-1 | once | CASTKEGVFNEQFF | TGCGCCAGCACCAAGGAGGGAGTCTTCAATGAGCAGTTCTTC
TRBJ1-6 | TRBD1 | TRBV5-4 | . | CASSLGWGDRPYNSPLHF | TGTGCCAGCAGCCTAGGGTGGGGGGACAGGCCATATAATTCACCCCTCCACTTT
TRBJ1-3 | TRBD1 | TRBV6-6 | . | CASRRTGSGNTIYF | TGTGCCAGCAGGCGGACAGGCTCTGGAAACACCATATATTTT
TRBJ2-7 | . | TRBV30 | . | CAWNQGRAYEQYF | TGTGCCTGGAACCAAGGCAGGGCTTACGAGCAGTACTTC
TRBJ1-1 | . | TRBV5-1 | . | CASSLGLTGPDTEAFF | TGCGCCAGCAGCTTGGGCCTTACAGGACCTGACACTGAAGCTTTCTTT
TRBJ1-2 | . | TRBV7-9 | once | CASSSPAGGNYGYTF | TGTGCCAGCAGCTCACCCGCCGGTGGTAACTATGGCTACACCTTC
TRBJ1-2 | TRBD1 | TRBV2 | once | CASSEETGAKGYTF | TGTGCCAGCAGTGAGGAGACAGGGGCCAAGGGCTACACCTTC
TRBJ1-2 | . | TRBV19 | . | CASSYYGYTF | TGTGCCAGTAGCTACTATGGCTACACCTTC
TRBJ1-1 | . | TRBV6-5 | . | CASSPLLNTEAFF | TGTGCCAGCAGTCCCCTCTTGAACACTGAAGCTTTCTTT
TRBJ2-7 | TRBD2 | TRBV20-1 | . | CSASDTGGSYEQYF | TGCAGTGCTAGTGACACGGGAGGGTCCTACGAGCAGTACTTC
TRBJ2-2 | TRBD1 | TRBV5-6 | . | CASTRDRGLGELFF | TGTGCCAGCACCCGGGACAGGGGGCTGGGGGAGCTGTTTTTT
TRBJ2-5 | . | TRBV7-7 | once | CASSPGGTAQETQYF | TGTGCCAGCAGCCCCGGCGGGACAGCCCAAGAGACCCAGTACTTC
TRBJ1-2 | TRBD1 | TRBV19 | . | CASSILTGNYGYTF | TGTGCCAGTAGTATCTTGACAGGGAACTATGGCTACACCTTC
TRBJ1-1 | . | TRBV7-9 | . | CASSSEGGIFTEAFF | TGTGCCAGCAGTTCTGAGGGCGGAATTTTCACTGAAGCTTTCTTT
TRBJ2-7 | TRBD1 | TRBV5-5 | . | CASSLPGTGVLEQYF | TGTGCCAGCAGCTTACCGGGGACAGGGGTCCTAGAGCAGTACTTC
TRBJ2-7 | TRBD1 | TRBV3-1/TRBV3-2 | . | CASTFTGGHEQYF | TGTGCCAGCACTTTTACAGGGGGCCACGAGCAGTACTTC
TRBJ2-5 | . | TRBV10-2 | once | CASSGHQETQYF | TGCGCCAGCAGTGGTCACCAAGAGACCCAGTACTTC
TRBJ1-2 | . | TRBV20-1 | . | CSASGGPTGHLGYTF | TGCAGTGCTAGTGGGGGGCCTACAGGGCACCTAGGCTACACCTTC
TRBJ2-7 | . | TRBV27 | . | CASQQRGGTAIPYEQYF | TGTGCCAGCCAGCAAAGGGGGGGAACAGCAATACCTTACGAGCAGTACTTC
TRBJ2-7 | TRBD1 | TRBV5-1 | . | CASSYTGGPEQYF | TGCGCCAGCAGCTACACAGGGGGCCCCGAGCAGTACTTC
TRBJ1-6 | . | TRBV5-4 | . | CASSRPPEGSSPLHF | TGTGCCAGCAGCCGACCGCCCGAGGGTAGTTCACCCCTCCACTTT
TRBJ2-1 | TRBD1 | TRBV24-1 | . | CATAWGPGQGPSSSYNEQFF | TGTGCCACCGCTTGGGGTCCGGGACAGGGGCCTTCCAGCTCCTACAATGAGCAGTTCTTC
TRBJ2-1 | TRBD2 | TRBV12-5 | . | CASGSLGLAIYNEQFF | TGTGCTAGTGGTTCGTTGGGACTAGCGATTTACAATGAGCAGTTCTTC
TRBJ2-7 | . | TRBV6-1 | . | CASSEYVVSPNSYEQYF | TGTGCCAGCAGTGAGTATGTAGTTAGCCCCAACTCCTACGAGCAGTACTTC
TRBJ2-7 | . | TRBV2 | . | CASSLRAEQYF | TGTGCCAGCAGTCTGAGGGCCGAGCAGTACTTC
TRBJ1-5 | TRBD1 | TRBV19 | . | CASSGTGGNQPQHF | TGTGCCAGTAGTGGTACAGGGGGCAATCAGCCCCAGCATTTT
TRBJ1-5 | . | TRBV5-8 | . | CASSRRGGGNQPQHF | TGTGCCAGCAGCAGGAGGGGCGGGGGCAATCAGCCCCAGCATTTT
TRBJ1-2 | . | TRBV18 | . | CASSPGAGYGYTF | TGTGCCAGCTCACCAGGGGCGGGCTATGGCTACACCTTC
TRBJ2-3 | TRBD2 | TRBV19 | . | CASRLGQARGVGDTQYF | TGTGCCAGTAGGCTGGGCCAGGCGCGGGGGGTTGGAGATACGCAGTATTTT
TRBJ1-2 | . | TRBV5-1 | . | CASSLAPGTYGYTF | TGCGCCAGCAGCTTGGCCCCCGGGACCTATGGCTACACCTTC
TRBJ1-5 | . | TRBV28 | . | CASSPPDRRAQHF | TGTGCCAGCAGCCCGCCCGACAGGCGGGCCCAGCATTTT
TRBJ2-1 | . | TRBV1 | . | CTSSPCGSRSYNEQFF | TGCACCAGCAGCCCTTGTGGGAGTAGGTCCTACAATGAGCAGTTCTTC
TRBJ1-1 | . | TRBV5-1 | . | CASSLASTISNTEAFF | TGCGCCAGCAGCTTGGCTAGTACAATCAGTAACACTGAAGCTTTCTTT
TRBJ2-7 | TRBD1 | TRBV28 | . | CASQGANPYEQYF | TGTGCCAGCCAGGGGGCAAATCCCTACGAGCAGTACTTC
TRBJ2-1 | TRBD2 | TRBV2 | . | CASSLGSGGPDIF | TGTGCCAGCAGCCTCGGTAGCGGGGGGCCTGATATCTTC
TRBJ1-1 | TRBD1 | TRBV28 | . | CASFPHAGQGARITEAFF | TGTGCCAGTTTTCCCCATGCGGGACAGGGGGCGCGTATCACTGAAGCTTTCTTT
TRBJ1-1 | . | TRBV5-1 | . | CASSLQGANTEAFF | TGCGCCAGCAGCTTGCAGGGTGCGAACACTGAAGCTTTCTTT
TRBJ2-2 | . | TRBV4-1 | . | CASSQDITGELFF | TGCGCCAGCAGCCAAGATATCACCGGGGAGCTGTTTTTT